Shown below are 11 T cell receptor beta chains from a single sample sequenced in a study of PD-L1 blockade in urothelial cancer (dated by TCRdb to about 2017). The meaning of the sample's time point label: pretreatment peripheral blood. The receptor library was made with the immunoSEQ multiplex PCR assay. TCRdb took over this immuneACCESS table, retaining in-frame rearrangements with V and J assigned. Such tables are incomplete; in checked studies, under half of the missing clones stem from an unresolved V gene, and the remainder is unexplained. The sample profile shows tens of thousands of clones; roughly four fifths of them were found once. Around 5.4% of the sample rests with the top ten. The source was PBMCs, collected around atezolizumab (anti-PD-L1) treatment. These receptors came from a man between 65 and 85 years old with urothelial cancer.

The chain couples TRBV29-1 to TRBJ2-2; 8 nucleotides line up with TRBD1. CDR3 size: 16 residues. The V segment lost 7 bases and the J segment 4 bases; nucleotides outside the gene matches: 14. Germline values: CDR1 SQVTM, CDR2 ANQGSEA. Here the CDR3 DNA reads TGCAGCGCTGGACAGGGCAGGAGAAGTGCCACCGGGGAGCTGTTTTTT. Translating gives CSAGQGRRSATGELFF.

The chain links TRBV6-5 to TRBJ2-7; D is ambiguous. V was trimmed by 6 bases and J by 6 bases, leaving 12 bases between them. The CDR3 is made up of 12 amino acids. From germline, CDR1 is MNHEY and CDR2 SVGAGI. CDR3 DNA: TGTGCCAGCAGCCTGTTCGGTGGCGAGCAGTACTTC. Its translation is CASSLFGGEQYF.

This clone was observed a few times. The rearrangement links TRBV12-5 to TRBJ2-1; no reliable D call. Trimming cost V 1 base and J 10 bases, with 5 bases left between them. The germline V gene encodes CDR1 LGHNT and CDR2 FRNRAP. The CDR3 loop spans 11 amino acids. The CDR3 nucleotides read TGTGCTAGTGGTTTGGCGTTAGAGCAGTTCTTC. Translated, it gives CASGLALEQFF. Full variable domain (remainder filled in from reference TRBV12-5 and TRBJ2-1): DARVTQTPRHKVTEMGQEVTMRCQPILGHNTVFWYRQTMMQGLELLAYFRNRAPLDDSGMPKDRFSAEMPDATLATLKIQPSEPRDSAVYFCASGLALEQFFGPGTRLTVL.

The chain has TRBV9 and TRBJ2-3, with TRBD2 identical over 7 bases. CDR1 is SGDLS and CDR2 is YYNGEE in the germline V gene. With V trimmed by 1 base and J by 1 base, 6 bases remained unmatched. The CDR3 spans 16 residues. The CDR3 DNA sequence: TGTGCCAGCAGCGTAACCATGGCGGGGGGCACAGATACGCAGTATTTT. It specifies CASSVTMAGGTDTQYF.

This clone was seen once. The chain joins TRBV29-1 to TRBJ2-3; D gene ambiguous. Germline-derived CDR1 and CDR2 are SQVTM and ANQGSEA. Between the trimmed V and J ends, which lost 6 bases and 3 bases, there was a span of 13 bases. The CDR3 has 13 amino acids. CDR3 sequence reads: CSVSPGVTDTQYF. The CDR3 nucleotides read TGCAGCGTCTCTCCCGGAGTAACAGATACGCAGTATTTT.

J is TRBJ1-1 and V is TRBV19, with 10 bases matching TRBD1. The V gene's germline CDR1 is LNHDA and CDR2 SQIVND (reference sequence). Losses at the gene ends were 5 bases for V and 4 bases for J; bases not matched to a gene: 4. The CDR3 is 14 residues long. The CDR3 region is CASSPRQGATEAFF. As DNA, the CDR3 is TGTGCCAGTAGTCCTCGACAGGGGGCCACTGAAGCTTTCTTT.

This clone was seen only once. This rearrangement joins TRBV6-5 to TRBJ1-5; D possibly corresponds to TRBD1 (6 bases). The V end was cut by 5 bases, the J end by 1 base, with 12 bases between. Germline assignment: CDR1 MNHEY and CDR2 SVGAGI. The CDR3 totals 15 residues. CDR3 protein: CASSRTVVSNQPQHF. Written as DNA, the CDR3 is TGTGCCAGCAGTCGGACAGTTGTAAGCAATCAGCCCCAGCATTTT.

J is TRBJ2-7 and V is TRBV18, with 7 bases lining up with TRBD1. The junction had 6 bases not matched to a gene; V was cut back by 3 bases and J by 1 base. CDR1 KGHSH and CDR2 LQKENI come from the germline V gene. CDR3 length equals 15 residues. For the CDR3, the DNA is TGTGCCAGCTCACCGGCAGGGGGTGAATCCTACGAGCAGTACTTC. This sequence encodes CASSPAGGESYEQYF.

The chain has TRBV5-1 and TRBJ2-1; TRBD2 matches at 15 bases. Per the germline V gene, CDR1 is SGHRS and CDR2 is YFSETQ. V shed 4 bases and J 4 bases; nucleotides not matched to a gene: 3. CDR3 length: 16 residues. The CDR3 sequence: CASSGTSGGPYNEQFF. The CDR3 DNA sequence: TGCGCCAGCAGCGGGACTAGCGGGGGGCCTTACAATGAGCAGTTCTTC.

The chain links TRBV28 to TRBJ2-1, with 8 bases identical to TRBD1. CDR1 and CDR2 (germline): MDHEN, SYDVKM. Trimming at V came to 2 bases and at J to 4 bases, leaving 7 bases not matched to a gene. The CDR3 totals 16 residues. The CDR3 spells CASSLSSGTGYNEQFF. The CDR3 coding sequence is TGTGCCAGCAGTTTAAGTTCCGGGACAGGTTACAATGAGCAGTTCTTC.

The chain couples TRBV7-9 to TRBJ2-6; the match to TRBD1 covers 8 bases. J was trimmed by 2 bases and V by 6 bases; bases with no gene match: 6. This CDR3 contains 16 residues. CDR1 is SEHNR, CDR2 FQNEAQ, per germline (reference sequence). The CDR3 here is CASSTQGAAGANVLTF. The DNA for the CDR3 is TGTGCCAGCAGTACCCAGGGGGCTGCTGGGGCCAACGTCCTGACTTTC.